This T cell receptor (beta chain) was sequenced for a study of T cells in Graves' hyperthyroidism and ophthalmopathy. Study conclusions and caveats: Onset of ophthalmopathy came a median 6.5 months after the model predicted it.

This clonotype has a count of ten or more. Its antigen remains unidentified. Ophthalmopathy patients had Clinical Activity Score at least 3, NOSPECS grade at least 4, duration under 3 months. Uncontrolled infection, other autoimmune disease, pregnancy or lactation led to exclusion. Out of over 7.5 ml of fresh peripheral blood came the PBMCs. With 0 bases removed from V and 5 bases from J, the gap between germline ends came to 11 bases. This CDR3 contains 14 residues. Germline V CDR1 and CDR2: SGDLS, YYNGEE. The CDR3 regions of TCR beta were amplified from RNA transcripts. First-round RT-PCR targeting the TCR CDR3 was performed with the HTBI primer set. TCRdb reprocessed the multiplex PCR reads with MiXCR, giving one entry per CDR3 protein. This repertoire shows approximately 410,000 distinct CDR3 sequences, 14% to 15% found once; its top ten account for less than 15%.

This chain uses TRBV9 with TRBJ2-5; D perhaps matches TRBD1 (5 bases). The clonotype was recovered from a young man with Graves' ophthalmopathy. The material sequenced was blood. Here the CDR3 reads CASSVAAGMETQYF. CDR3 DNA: TGTGCCAGCAGCGTAGCTGCAGGGATGGAGACCCAGTACTTC.